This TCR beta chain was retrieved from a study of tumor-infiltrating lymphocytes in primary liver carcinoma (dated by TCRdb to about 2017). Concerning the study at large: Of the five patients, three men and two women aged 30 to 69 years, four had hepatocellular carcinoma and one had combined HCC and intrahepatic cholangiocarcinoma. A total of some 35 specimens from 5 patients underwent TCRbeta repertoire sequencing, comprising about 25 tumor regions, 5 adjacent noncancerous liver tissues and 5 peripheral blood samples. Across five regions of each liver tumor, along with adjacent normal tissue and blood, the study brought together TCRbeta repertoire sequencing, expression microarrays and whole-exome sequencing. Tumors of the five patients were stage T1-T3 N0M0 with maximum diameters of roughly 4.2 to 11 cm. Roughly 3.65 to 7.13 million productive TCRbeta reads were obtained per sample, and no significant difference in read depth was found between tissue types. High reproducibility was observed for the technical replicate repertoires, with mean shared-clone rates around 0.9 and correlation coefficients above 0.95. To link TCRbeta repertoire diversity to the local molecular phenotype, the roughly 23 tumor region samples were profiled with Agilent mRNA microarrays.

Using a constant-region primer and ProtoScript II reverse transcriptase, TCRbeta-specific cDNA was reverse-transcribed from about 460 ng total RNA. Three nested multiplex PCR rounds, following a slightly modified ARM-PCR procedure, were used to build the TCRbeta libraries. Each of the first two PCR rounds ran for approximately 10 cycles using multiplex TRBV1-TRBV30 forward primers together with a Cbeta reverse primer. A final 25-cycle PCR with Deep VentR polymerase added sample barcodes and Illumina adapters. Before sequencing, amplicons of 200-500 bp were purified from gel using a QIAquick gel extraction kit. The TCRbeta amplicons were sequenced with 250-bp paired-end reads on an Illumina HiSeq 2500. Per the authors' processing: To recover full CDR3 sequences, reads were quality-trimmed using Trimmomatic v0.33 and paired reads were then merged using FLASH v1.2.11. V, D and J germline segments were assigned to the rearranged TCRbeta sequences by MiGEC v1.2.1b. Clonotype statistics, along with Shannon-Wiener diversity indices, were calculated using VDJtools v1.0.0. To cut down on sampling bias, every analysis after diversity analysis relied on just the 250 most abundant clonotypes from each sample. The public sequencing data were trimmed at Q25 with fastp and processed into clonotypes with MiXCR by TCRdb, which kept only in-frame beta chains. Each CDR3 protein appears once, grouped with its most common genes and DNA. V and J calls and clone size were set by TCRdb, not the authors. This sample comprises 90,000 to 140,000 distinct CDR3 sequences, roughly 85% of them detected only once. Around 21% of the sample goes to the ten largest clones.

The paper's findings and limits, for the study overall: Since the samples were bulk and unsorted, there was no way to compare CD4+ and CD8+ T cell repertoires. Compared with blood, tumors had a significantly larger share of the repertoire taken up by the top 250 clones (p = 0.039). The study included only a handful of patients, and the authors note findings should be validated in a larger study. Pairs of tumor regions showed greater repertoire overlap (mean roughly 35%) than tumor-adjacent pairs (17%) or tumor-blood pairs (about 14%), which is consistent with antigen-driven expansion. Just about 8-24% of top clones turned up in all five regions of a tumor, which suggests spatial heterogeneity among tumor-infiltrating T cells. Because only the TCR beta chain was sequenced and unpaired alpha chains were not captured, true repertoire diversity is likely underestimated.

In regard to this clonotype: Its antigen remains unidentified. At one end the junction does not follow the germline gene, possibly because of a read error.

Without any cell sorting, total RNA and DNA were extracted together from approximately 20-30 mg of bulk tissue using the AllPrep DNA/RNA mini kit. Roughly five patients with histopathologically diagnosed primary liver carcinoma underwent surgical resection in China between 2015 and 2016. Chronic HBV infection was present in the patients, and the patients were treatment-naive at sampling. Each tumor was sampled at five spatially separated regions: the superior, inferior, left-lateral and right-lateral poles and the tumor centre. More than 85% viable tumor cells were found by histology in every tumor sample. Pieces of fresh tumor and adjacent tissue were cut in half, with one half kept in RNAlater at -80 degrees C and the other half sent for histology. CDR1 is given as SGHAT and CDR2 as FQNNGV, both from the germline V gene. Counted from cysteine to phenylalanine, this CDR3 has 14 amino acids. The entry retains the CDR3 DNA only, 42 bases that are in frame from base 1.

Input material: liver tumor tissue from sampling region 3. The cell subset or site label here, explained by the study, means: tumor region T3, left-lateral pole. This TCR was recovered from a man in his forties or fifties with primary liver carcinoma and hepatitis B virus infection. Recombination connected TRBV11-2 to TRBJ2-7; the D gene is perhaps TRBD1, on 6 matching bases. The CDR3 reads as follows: CTSSLEMAKGEQYF. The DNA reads TGTACCAGCAGCTTAGAGATGGCCAAGGGGGAACAGTACTTC.